Only a few counts were recorded for the clone carrying this T cell receptor beta chain. TCRdb itself ran the 5' RACE reads through MiXCR, one entry per CDR3 protein. Altogether over 350,000 distinct CDR3 sequences are present, 15% to 20% being singletons, with the ten largest covering around a fifth. The data originate from a study of T-cell memory formation after mild COVID-19. The CDR3 is made up of 11 amino acids. Germline CDR1 LGHNT, CDR2 FRNRAP. Trimming cost V 4 bases and J 8 bases, with 6 bases left between them. The V and J genes are TRBV12-5 and TRBJ2-1; D not certain. This clonotype originated in a man aged 18 to 29 who had mild COVID-19 (a few samples of this study predate the infection). Cell type and time point are not known. Sequencing input: PBMCs or a T cell subset sorted from them (not recorded which). CDR3 region: CASGSSHEQFF. CDR3 bases: TGTGCTAGTGGTTCCAGTCATGAGCAGTTCTTC.